A selection of T cell receptor beta chains follows, all from one sample in a study of cytomegalovirus exposure and HLA in healthy donors. Using immunoSEQ multiplex PCR, the repertoire was profiled, and TCRdb retains in-frame clones only, with some absent. Among around 150,000 clones listed, roughly 80% were seen once. Sequenced material: PBMCs. These receptors originate from a woman aged 45-65 years in good health and CMV-seronegative. The CDR3 runs from the conserved cysteine through the conserved F or W. D genes are given only for firm matches. Expanded clones are given a class, and other clones once, few, many or no size at all.

d_call: TRBD1; v_call: TRBV5-4; clone_size: NA; j_call: TRBJ2-5; cdr3_aa: CASSLALGQLQETQYF; cdr3_nt: TGTGCCAGCAGCTTGGCTCTGGGACAGCTACAAGAGACCCAGTACTTC
d_call: TRBD2; v_call: TRBV28; clone_size: NA; j_call: TRBJ2-3; cdr3_aa: CASSVTSGTSTDTQYF; cdr3_nt: TGTGCCAGCAGTGTGACTAGCGGGACTAGCACAGATACGCAGTATTTT
d_call: NA; v_call: TRBV5-4; clone_size: few; j_call: TRBJ2-2; cdr3_aa: CASSLNSPTGELFF; cdr3_nt: TGTGCCAGCAGCTTGAACAGTCCCACCGGGGAGCTGTTTTTT
d_call: NA; v_call: TRBV2; clone_size: NA; j_call: TRBJ2-3; cdr3_aa: CASSQRRGSDTQYF; cdr3_nt: TGTGCCAGCAGCCAAAGGAGGGGATCGGATACGCAGTATTTT
d_call: TRBD2; v_call: TRBV9; clone_size: NA; j_call: TRBJ2-1; cdr3_aa: CASSVDSGGASEEQFF; cdr3_nt: TGTGCCAGCAGCGTAGATAGCGGGGGGGCCTCGGAGGAGCAGTTCTTC
d_call: NA; v_call: TRBV6-5; clone_size: NA; j_call: TRBJ1-2; cdr3_aa: CASSYGRLGKGYTF; cdr3_nt: TGTGCCAGCAGTTACGGGCGGCTCGGGAAAGGCTACACCTTC
d_call: NA; v_call: TRBV4-3; clone_size: NA; j_call: TRBJ1-4; cdr3_aa: CASSQDLSGATNEKLFF; cdr3_nt: TGCGCCAGCAGCCAAGACTTGTCAGGGGCAACTAATGAAAAACTGTTTTTT
d_call: NA; v_call: TRBV4-3; clone_size: NA; j_call: TRBJ2-2; cdr3_aa: CASSWGRSTGELFF; cdr3_nt: TGCGCCAGCAGTTGGGGGCGGAGCACCGGGGAGCTGTTTTTT
d_call: TRBD1; v_call: TRBV30; clone_size: NA; j_call: TRBJ1-2; cdr3_aa: CAWSEWTGEGYTF; cdr3_nt: TGTGCCTGGAGTGAATGGACAGGGGAAGGCTACACCTTC
d_call: TRBD1; v_call: TRBV5-5; clone_size: NA; j_call: TRBJ2-2; cdr3_aa: CASSFGDRGTGELFF; cdr3_nt: TGTGCCAGCAGCTTTGGGGACAGGGGCACCGGGGAGCTGTTTTTT
d_call: NA; v_call: TRBV15; clone_size: NA; j_call: TRBJ2-2; cdr3_aa: CATRGQVTGELFF; cdr3_nt: TGTGCCACCAGAGGCCAGGTCACCGGGGAGCTGTTTTTT
d_call: NA; v_call: TRBV30; clone_size: NA; j_call: TRBJ2-2; cdr3_aa: CAWSVSANTGELFF; cdr3_nt: TGTGCCTGGAGTGTGTCGGCGAACACCGGGGAGCTGTTTTTT
d_call: TRBD2; v_call: TRBV28; clone_size: NA; j_call: TRBJ2-2; cdr3_aa: CATGGGRFVGGELFF; cdr3_nt: TGTGCCACGGGGGGCGGGAGGTTCGTAGGAGGGGAGCTGTTTTTT
d_call: TRBD2; v_call: TRBV7-2; clone_size: NA; j_call: TRBJ2-4; cdr3_aa: CASSEGLAGGRTKNIQYF; cdr3_nt: TGTGCCAGCAGCGAGGGACTAGCGGGAGGACGAACCAAAAACATTCAGTACTTC
d_call: NA; v_call: TRBV6-5; clone_size: NA; j_call: TRBJ2-7; cdr3_aa: CASSNRQGRYEQYF; cdr3_nt: TGTGCCAGCAGTAACCGTCAGGGGCGGTACGAGCAGTACTTC
d_call: TRBD1; v_call: TRBV4-3; clone_size: NA; j_call: TRBJ1-1; cdr3_aa: CASSQDWIGTGLRNTEAFF; cdr3_nt: TGCGCCAGCAGCCAAGATTGGATCGGGACAGGGTTACGAAACACTGAAGCTTTCTTT
d_call: NA; v_call: TRBV6-1; clone_size: NA; j_call: TRBJ2-4; cdr3_aa: CASAAKNIQYF; cdr3_nt: TGTGCCAGCGCGGCCAAAAACATTCAGTACTTC
d_call: NA; v_call: TRBV5-1; clone_size: NA; j_call: TRBJ2-7; cdr3_aa: CASSVGDTTYEQYF; cdr3_nt: TGCGCCAGCAGCGTAGGAGATACGACCTACGAGCAGTACTTC
d_call: NA; v_call: TRBV13; clone_size: NA; j_call: TRBJ1-5; cdr3_aa: CASSLGQGNQPQHF; cdr3_nt: TGTGCCAGCAGCTTAGGACAGGGCAATCAGCCCCAGCATTTT
d_call: TRBD1; v_call: TRBV27; clone_size: NA; j_call: TRBJ1-2; cdr3_aa: CASSSGQGYGYTF; cdr3_nt: TGTGCCAGCAGTTCTGGACAGGGATATGGCTACACCTTC
d_call: TRBD2; v_call: TRBV5-6; clone_size: NA; j_call: TRBJ2-7; cdr3_aa: CASSLGLAGGGYEQYF; cdr3_nt: TGTGCCAGCAGCTTGGGTCTAGCGGGTGGGGGTTACGAGCAGTACTTC
d_call: NA; v_call: TRBV7-2; clone_size: NA; j_call: TRBJ1-1; cdr3_aa: CASRPTGRAAFF; cdr3_nt: TGTGCCAGCAGACCGACAGGACGGGCAGCTTTCTTT
d_call: TRBD1; v_call: TRBV14; clone_size: once; j_call: TRBJ1-4; cdr3_aa: CASSHQGAGEKLFF; cdr3_nt: TGTGCCAGCAGTCACCAGGGGGCCGGTGAAAAACTGTTTTTT
d_call: NA; v_call: TRBV21-1; clone_size: NA; j_call: TRBJ1-4; cdr3_aa: CATRKDRVRHTNEKLFF; cdr3_nt: TGTGCCACCCGGAAGGACAGGGTCAGGCACACTAATGAAAAACTGTTTTTT
d_call: TRBD1; v_call: TRBV19; clone_size: few; j_call: TRBJ2-7; cdr3_aa: CASSSKVRGYEQYF; cdr3_nt: TGTGCCAGTTCCTCCAAGGTCAGGGGGTACGAGCAGTACTTC
d_call: TRBD2; v_call: TRBV10-1; clone_size: NA; j_call: TRBJ2-1; cdr3_aa: CASSKEPGLKNEQFF; cdr3_nt: TGCGCCAGCAGCAAGGAGCCGGGACTAAAGAATGAGCAGTTCTTC
d_call: NA; v_call: TRBV10-3; clone_size: NA; j_call: TRBJ2-7; cdr3_aa: CAISETGRQGGEQYF; cdr3_nt: TGTGCCATCAGTGAGACCGGGCGACAAGGGGGAGAGCAGTACTTC
d_call: TRBD2; v_call: TRBV2; clone_size: NA; j_call: TRBJ2-7; cdr3_aa: CASTAGGNYYEQYF; cdr3_nt: TGTGCCAGCACGGCGGGAGGAAACTACTACGAGCAGTACTTC
d_call: NA; v_call: TRBV25-1; clone_size: NA; j_call: TRBJ1-2; cdr3_aa: CARTTLLITYGYTF; cdr3_nt: TGTGCCAGGACAACCCTACTGATAACCTATGGCTACACCTTC
d_call: TRBD2; v_call: TRBV6-6; clone_size: NA; j_call: TRBJ2-1; cdr3_aa: CASSSLTSGGFNEQFF; cdr3_nt: TGTGCCAGCAGTTCTTTGACTAGCGGGGGATTTAATGAGCAGTTCTTC
d_call: TRBD1; v_call: TRBV28; clone_size: NA; j_call: TRBJ1-1; cdr3_aa: CASRTQGARTEAFF; cdr3_nt: TGTGCCAGCAGGACACAGGGGGCGCGCACTGAAGCTTTCTTT